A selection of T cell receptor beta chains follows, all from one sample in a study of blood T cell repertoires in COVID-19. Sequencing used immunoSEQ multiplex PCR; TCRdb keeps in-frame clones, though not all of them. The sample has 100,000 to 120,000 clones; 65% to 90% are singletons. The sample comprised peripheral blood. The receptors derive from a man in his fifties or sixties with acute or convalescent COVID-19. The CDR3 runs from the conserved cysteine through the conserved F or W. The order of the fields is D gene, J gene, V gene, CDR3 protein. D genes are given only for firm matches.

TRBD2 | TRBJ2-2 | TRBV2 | CASIAGADTGELFF
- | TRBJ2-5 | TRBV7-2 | CASSLAPLTGNQETQYF
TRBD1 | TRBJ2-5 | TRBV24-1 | CATSPRPGQGKETQYF
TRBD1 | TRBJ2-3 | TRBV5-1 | CASSAGTDSVITDTQYF
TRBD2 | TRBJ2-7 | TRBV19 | CASRLKAGVVEQYF
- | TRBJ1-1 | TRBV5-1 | CASSPGWEPLNTEAFF
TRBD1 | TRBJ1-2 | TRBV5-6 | CASSLRDRAYGYTF
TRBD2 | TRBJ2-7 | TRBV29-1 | CSVVMSGREQYF
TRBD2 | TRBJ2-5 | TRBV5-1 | CASSLSGGETQYF
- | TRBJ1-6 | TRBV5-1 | CASSSLDSALHF
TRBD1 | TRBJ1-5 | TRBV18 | CASSPLAGGTDQPQHF
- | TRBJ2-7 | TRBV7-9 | CASSLGGVRNYEQYF
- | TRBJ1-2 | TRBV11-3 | CASSFRTGNYGYTF
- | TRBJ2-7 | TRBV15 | CATSKETAPWIEQYF
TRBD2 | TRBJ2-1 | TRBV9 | CASSVDAPEGGKLYNEQFF
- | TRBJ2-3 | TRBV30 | CAWRGGDTTDTQYF
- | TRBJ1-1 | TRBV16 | CASSTDRVNTEAFF
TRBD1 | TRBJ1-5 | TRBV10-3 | CAISDTDRGSQHF
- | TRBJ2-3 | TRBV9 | CASSASSAVSTDTQYF
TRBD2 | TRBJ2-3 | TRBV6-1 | CASSGRYAGGPDTQYF
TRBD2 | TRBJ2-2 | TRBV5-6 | CASSFGGGAVTGELFF
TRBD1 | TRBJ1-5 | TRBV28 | CASSPQGVSNQPQHF
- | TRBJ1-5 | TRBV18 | CASSPPGGSGGNQPQHF
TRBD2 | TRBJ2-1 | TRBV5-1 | CASSLGLAAKLNEQFF
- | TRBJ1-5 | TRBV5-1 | CASSLYPPPKNTAKHSNQPQHF
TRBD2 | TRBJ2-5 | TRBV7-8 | CASSLEGTSGSKTQYF
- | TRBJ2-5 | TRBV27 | CASSRRPQETQYF
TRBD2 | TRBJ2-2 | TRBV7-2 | CASSLFPAGAGGELFF
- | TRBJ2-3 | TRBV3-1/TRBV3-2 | CASSQERDTQYF
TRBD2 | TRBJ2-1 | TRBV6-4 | CASSRTRYYNEQFF
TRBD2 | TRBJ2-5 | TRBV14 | CANRRGELQETQYF
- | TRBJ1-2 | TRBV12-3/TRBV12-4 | CASSRGGLRGYTF
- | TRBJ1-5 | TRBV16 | CASSQGQSRGNQPQHF
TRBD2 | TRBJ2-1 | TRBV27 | CASSSSGTMALEQFF
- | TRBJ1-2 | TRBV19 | CASSIGGLGARNDGYTF
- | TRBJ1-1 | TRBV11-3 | CASKKEGKRAEAFF
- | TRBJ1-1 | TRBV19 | CASSIIAGKRLNTEAFF
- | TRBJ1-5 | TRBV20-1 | CSASPSRGFNQPQHF
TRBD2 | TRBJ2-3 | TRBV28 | CASALGAGGPTDTQYF
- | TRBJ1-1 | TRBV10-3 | CAITTGIKTEAFF
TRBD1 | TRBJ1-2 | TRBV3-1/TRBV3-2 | CASSQGTGDGYTF
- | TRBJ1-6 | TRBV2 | CASSDWQNNSPLHF